The 17 T cell receptor beta chains reported below all come from one sample, sequenced in a study of blood T cell repertoires in COVID-19 (dated by TCRdb to the early 2020s). Library method: the immunoSEQ multiplex PCR assay. Entries here come from immuneACCESS through TCRdb and include only in-frame sequences with V and J called. Some clones fail to appear in such tables; in the studies checked, an unresolved V gene covers under half of the shortfall, and the cause of the remainder is unknown. In this sample the table shows just over 300,000 clones, roughly 87% of which occur a single time. The ten largest clonotypes hold approximately 9% of the sample. Sequencing input: PBMCs or T cells enriched from blood (not recorded which). The receptors come from a woman younger than 35 who had recovered from COVID-19.

The chain joins TRBV7-9 to TRBJ2-3; the match to TRBD2 covers 7 bases. The germline CDR1 and CDR2 sequences are SEHNR and FQNEAQ (reference sequence). V shed 5 bases, J shed 2 bases, and the junction held 4 bases outside the gene matches. The CDR3 has 14 amino acids. This CDR3 reads CASSPGGNTDTQYF. DNA for the CDR3: TGTGCCAGCAGCCCCGGGGGGAACACAGATACGCAGTATTTT.

The V and J genes are TRBV7-8 and TRBJ1-1; D might be TRBD1 (5 bases). Trimming removed 2 bases from V and 0 bases from J, with 16 bases in between. The CDR3 length is 17 residues. The germline CDR1 and CDR2 sequences are SGHVS and FQNEAQ. The CDR3 here is CASSLKTATNMNTEAFF. CDR3 bases: TGTGCCAGCAGCTTAAAGACAGCAACCAACATGAACACTGAAGCTTTCTTT.

This clone showed up just once. V and J are TRBV27 and TRBJ2-1; 7 bases match TRBD2. J lost 6 bases, V lost 5 bases, and 10 bases had no gene match. The CDR3 sequence is 15 residues long. CDR1 and CDR2 from the germline V gene are MNHEY and SMNVEV (reference sequence). Here the CDR3 DNA reads TGTGCCAGCAGTCTCCGACTAGCAGGGATCAATGAGCAGTTCTTC. It translates to CASSLRLAGINEQFF.

The genes are TRBV5-4 and TRBJ2-5; 7 nucleotides agree with TRBD2. J was trimmed by 5 bases and V by 4 bases; bases with no gene match: 11. Per germline, CDR1 SGHNT and CDR2 YYREEE (reference sequence). CDR3 length: 15 amino acids. The CDR3 sequence is CASSRGSGGDETQYF. The CDR3, as DNA: TGTGCCAGCAGCCGAGGTTCGGGAGGAGACGAGACCCAGTACTTC.

This rearrangement joins TRBV18 to TRBJ2-1; TRBD2 matches at 7 bases. This CDR3 comprises 15 residues. V lost 2 bases to trimming and J lost 6 bases; unmatched junction nucleotides: 7. Germline assignment: CDR1 KGHSH and CDR2 LQKENI. Here the CDR3 DNA reads TGTGCCAGCTCACCAGCGGCGGGAGTACGCAATGAGCAGTTCTTC. This codes for CASSPAAGVRNEQFF.

The chain links TRBV7-9 to TRBJ2-7; 7 positions match TRBD1. J was trimmed by 3 bases and V by 5 bases; bases with no gene match: 7. This CDR3 spans 14 amino acids. CDR1 and CDR2 (germline): SEHNR, FQNEAQ (reference sequence). The CDR3 DNA is TGTGCCAGCAGCCAAGACAGGGTCGACTACGAGCAGTACTTC. It specifies CASSQDRVDYEQYF.

The chain has TRBV7-2 and TRBJ2-3; a possible D gene is TRBD1 (6 bases). This CDR3 region has 17 residues. Germline CDR1 reads SGHTA; CDR2 reads FQGNSA. With 6 bases removed from V and 5 bases from J, the gap between germline ends came to 24 bases. The chain's CDR3 is CASSKWGPSHSQDTQYF. CDR3 sequence (DNA): TGTGCCAGCAGTAAGTGGGGGCCGTCCCACTCACAAGATACGCAGTATTTT.

V and J are TRBV7-8 and TRBJ1-1; tentative D call: TRBD1 (5 bases). The germline CDR1 and CDR2 sequences are SGHVS and FQNEAQ. This CDR3 has 13 residues. The germline V and J ends were trimmed by 3 bases and 4 bases, with 9 bases remaining between them. This chain's CDR3 is CASSLGGATEAFF. In nucleotides, the CDR3 is TGTGCCAGCAGCTTGGGGGGTGCCACTGAAGCTTTCTTT.

The chain employs TRBV5-8 and TRBJ1-2; no clear D. This CDR3 has 17 amino acids. Germline V CDR1 and CDR2: SGHTS, YDEGEE. CDR3 amino acids: CANTVNSGLRNDYGYTF. The CDR3 bases are TGTGCTAATACTGTAAATTCGGGTTTACGGAACGACTATGGCTACACCTTC.

The chain is built from TRBV6-2 or TRBV6-3 and TRBJ2-5; perhaps TRBD1 as D (5 bases). Germline CDR1 and CDR2: MNHEY and SVGEGT. The CDR3 length is 12 residues. Trimming cost V 4 bases and J 7 bases, with 10 bases left between them. DNA for the CDR3: TGTGCCAGCAGTTCCCCAGGGTGGACCCAGTACTTC. Translated, it gives CASSSPGWTQYF.

The chain carries TRBV9 and TRBJ1-2; D call uncertain. The CDR3 runs 16 residues. Germline V lookup: CDR1 SGDLS, CDR2 YYNGEE. V lost 0 bases and J lost 7, with 19 bases in between. The CDR3 DNA reads TGTGCCAGCAGCGTAGCTATTTTTGAGGGAAGTACTGGCTACACCTTC. This sequence encodes CASSVAIFEGSTGYTF.

This chain links TRBV7-3 with TRBJ1-2; D may be TRBD1 (6 bases). This CDR3 has 14 residues. Germline CDR1 and CDR2: SGHTA and FQGTGA. Trimming cost V 2 bases and J 7 bases, with 14 bases left between them. This CDR3 is CASSLHTGIGGYTF. The CDR3, as DNA: TGTGCCAGCAGCTTACATACAGGGATAGGTGGCTACACCTTC.

This sequence joins TRBV5-1 and TRBJ1-2; no definite D call. CDR3 length: 13 amino acids. From germline, CDR1 is SGHRS and CDR2 YFSETQ. V dropped 2 bases and J dropped 7 bases, with 12 bases sitting between them. The CDR3 here is CASSLMDSTGYTF. In DNA form, the CDR3 reads TGCGCCAGCAGCTTAATGGACTCCACTGGCTACACCTTC.

This clone came up a few times. V usage is TRBV3-1 (or the pseudogene TRBV3-2) and J usage is TRBJ2-2; TRBD1 agrees at 7 bases. The CDR3 is 14 amino acids. V lost 8 bases and J lost 0; bases outside the gene matches: 3. Looked up from germline, CDR1 is LGHDT and CDR2 is YNNKEL (reference sequence). The chain's CDR3 is CASRQGTNTGELFF. The CDR3 DNA reads TGTGCCAGCCGACAGGGAACGAACACCGGGGAGCTGTTTTTT.

V is TRBV7-9 and J is TRBJ2-5; no definite D call. The CDR3 length is 14 residues. In germline, CDR1 is SEHNR, CDR2 FQNEAQ (reference sequence). V shed 1 base and J shed 2 bases, with 8 bases lying between them. CDR3 sequence (DNA): TGTGCCAGCAGCTTAGGTCGCGCACAAGAGACCCAGTACTTC. It codes for CASSLGRAQETQYF.

CDR3: CASSELQGATIVNQPQHF. Here the CDR3 DNA reads TGTGCCAGCAGTGAACTACAGGGGGCGACTATAGTCAATCAGCCCCAGCATTTT. V is TRBV6-1 and J is TRBJ1-5; TRBD1 aligns across 9 bases. The germline V gene has CDR1 MNHNS and CDR2 SASEGT. CDR3 length equals 18 residues. Unmatched junction bases numbered 11, after V lost 2 bases and J lost 3 bases.

The V gene is TRBV6-5, the J gene TRBJ1-2; D remains unclear. Per germline, CDR1 MNHEY and CDR2 SVGAGI. V lost 0 bases and J 4 bases, leaving 6 bases between the germline ends. The CDR3 has 13 amino acids. The CDR3 is CASSYSQSYGYTF. The CDR3 nucleotides read TGTGCCAGCAGTTACTCCCAGTCCTATGGCTACACCTTC.